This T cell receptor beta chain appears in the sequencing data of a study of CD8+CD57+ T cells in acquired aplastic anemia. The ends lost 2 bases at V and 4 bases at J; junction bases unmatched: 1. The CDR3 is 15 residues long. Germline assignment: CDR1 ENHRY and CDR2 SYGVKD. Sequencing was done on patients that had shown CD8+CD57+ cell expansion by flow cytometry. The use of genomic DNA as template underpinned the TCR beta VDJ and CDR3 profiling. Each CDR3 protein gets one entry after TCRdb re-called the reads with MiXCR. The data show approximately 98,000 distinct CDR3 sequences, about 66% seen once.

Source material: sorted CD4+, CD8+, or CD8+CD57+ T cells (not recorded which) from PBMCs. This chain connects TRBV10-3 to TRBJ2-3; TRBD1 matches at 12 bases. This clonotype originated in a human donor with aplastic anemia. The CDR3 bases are TGTGCCATCAGTGAGGGGACAGGGGGCCCAGATACGCAGTATTTT. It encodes CAISEGTGGPDTQYF.